This T cell receptor beta chain originates from a study of T cells expressing NK-cell markers. Libraries used 5'RACE template switching adding universal primer site and UMIs. From the 5' RACE reads, TCRdb lists one entry per CDR3 protein and no DNA. Recorded here are about 450,000 distinct CDR3 sequences; the top ten clones represent 6% to 9.5%. CDR1 and CDR2 (germline): GTSNPN, SVGIG (reference sequence). The CDR3 loop spans 16 amino acids. The sequenced material came from blood T cells: a sorted CD56 or NKG2C T cell subset, CD4+ or CD8+ T cells, or bulk PBMC T cells (not recorded which). This receptor was identified in a woman between 18 and 75 years old in good health. The chain is built from TRBV30 and TRBJ1-2; TCRdb's assignment of TRBD1 cannot be checked, as there is no DNA. The CDR3 spells CAWSVTAPLANYGYTF. Combining the CDR3 with reference TRBV30 and TRBJ1-2 gives the whole variable domain SQTIHQWPATLVQPVGSPLSLECTVEGTSNPNLYWYRQAAGRGLQLLFYSVGIGQISSEVPQNLSASRPQDRQFILSSKKLLLSDSGFYLCAWSVTAPLANYGYTFGSGTRLTVV.